These 9 T cell receptor beta chains were sequenced from one sample in a study of shared clonotypes between healthy human individuals. TCRdb's copy holds only in-frame clones and misses some; the assay was immunoSEQ multiplex PCR. Among some 1,100,000 clones, around three quarters were seen once, and the ten largest hold about 0.52%. The sequenced sample consisted of memory CD4+ T cells from PBMCs. Subset defined: CD45RA-negative fraction. The origin of the receptors is a man aged 18 to 29 in good health. Some clones in this sample may be carry-over from other donors' samples.

This sequence joins TRBV5-1 and TRBJ1-4, with 7 bases lining up with TRBD1. This CDR3 has 16 amino acids. J lost 3 bases, V lost 4 bases, and 9 bases had no gene match. From germline, CDR1 is SGHRS and CDR2 YFSETQ. For the CDR3, the DNA is TGCGCCAGCAGCATGGTTCCGGGACAGCCTAATGAAAAACTGTTTTTT. Translated: CASSMVPGQPNEKLFF.

The V and J genes are TRBV30 and TRBJ2-7; D gene unclear. Deletions cut 3 bases from V and 3 bases from J, with 15 bases between. The CDR3 runs 14 residues. CDR1 is GTSNPN and CDR2 is SVGIG in the germline V gene (reference sequence). The CDR3 loop is CAWRFGLRDYEQYF. Written as DNA, the CDR3 is TGTGCCTGGAGATTTGGGCTCAGAGACTACGAGCAGTACTTC. Drawing the rest from reference TRBV30 and TRBJ2-7, the complete variable domain is SQTIHQWPATLVQPVGSPLSLECTVEGTSNPNLYWYRQAAGRGLQLLFYSVGIGQISSEVPQNLSASRPQDRQFILSSKKLLLSDSGFYLCAWRFGLRDYEQYFGPGTRLTVT.

In its sample, this clone was seen a few times. The sample carries other DNA sequences with the same CDR3. This chain joins TRBV6-6 and TRBJ1-2; D unresolved. There are 14 residues in the CDR3. V was trimmed by 0 bases and J by 2 bases, leaving 7 bases between them. CDR1 and CDR2 (germline): MNHNY, SVGAGI (reference sequence). The CDR3 DNA reads as TGTGCCAGCAGTTACTCAAAAGGGAACTATGGCTACACCTTC. It encodes CASSYSKGNYGYTF.

The CDR3: CASSLSGPRGTQYF. The CDR3 coding sequence is TGTGCCAGCAGTTTATCGGGACCTCGTGGTACGCAGTATTTT. This chain links TRBV28 with TRBJ2-3; D may correspond to TRBD1 or TRBD2 (5 bases each). V lost 1 base, J lost 8 bases, and 13 bases lay in between. The CDR3 has 14 residues. Germline V gene data show CDR1 as MDHEN and CDR2 as SYDVKM. The whole variable domain, remainder taken from reference TRBV28 and TRBJ2-3, is DVKVTQSSRYLVKRTGEKVFLECVQDMDHENMFWYRQDPGLGLRLIYFSYDVKMKEKGDIPEGYSVSREKKERFSLILESASTNQTSMYLCASSLSGPRGTQYFGPGTRLTVL.

Here the CDR3 reads CASNAQGDPYEQYF. The CDR3 nucleotides read TGTGCCAGCAATGCCCAGGGAGATCCCTACGAGCAGTACTTC. V usage is TRBV11-2 and J usage is TRBJ2-7; either TRBD1 or TRBD2 may fit D (5 bases each). The CDR3 consists of 14 residues. CDR1 and CDR2 from the germline V gene are SGHAT and FQNNGV. V was cut by 7 bases and J by 2 bases, with 15 bases left in between.

V is TRBV28 and J is TRBJ2-1, with a possible D match to TRBD1 (6 bases). CDR3 length: 13 amino acids. Germline CDR1 and CDR2: MDHEN and SYDVKM. Deletions cut 2 bases from V and 10 bases from J, with 12 bases between. CDR3 DNA: TGTGCCAGCAGTTTAACAGGGCCCCGGGAGCAGTTCTTC. This encodes CASSLTGPREQFF. The full variable domain, in which reference TRBV28 and TRBJ2-1 provide the parts outside the CDR3, is DVKVTQSSRYLVKRTGEKVFLECVQDMDHENMFWYRQDPGLGLRLIYFSYDVKMKEKGDIPEGYSVSREKKERFSLILESASTNQTSMYLCASSLTGPREQFFGPGTRLTVL.

A single count supports this clone. A read error may produce the germline difference seen at one junction end. The chain has TRBV6-4 and TRBJ2-1; 9 nucleotides line up with TRBD1. The CDR3 sequence is 14 residues long. CDR1 MRHNA and CDR2 SNTAGT come from the germline V gene. The CDR3 sequence: CASSRDRGDNEQFF. CDR3 DNA sequence: TGTGCCAGCAGTCGAGACAGGGGGGACAATGAGCAATTCTTC.

The chain is built from TRBV18 and TRBJ1-1; weak D call: TRBD1 (6 bases). Germline-derived CDR1 and CDR2 are KGHSH and LQKENI. V was trimmed by 5 bases and J by 0 bases, leaving 13 bases between them. This CDR3 is 15 amino acids long. The CDR3 sequence: CASSTGALMNTEAFF. The CDR3, as DNA: TGTGCCAGCTCAACGGGGGCTCTGATGAACACTGAAGCTTTCTTT.

This chain connects TRBV2 to TRBJ2-4, with D possibly TRBD2 on 6 matching bases. CDR3 length: 16 amino acids. V was trimmed by 6 bases and J by 5 bases, leaving 20 bases between them. Germline assignment: CDR1 SNHLY and CDR2 FYNNEI. The CDR3 sequence: CASRTGLTQAENIQYF. Here the CDR3 DNA reads TGTGCCAGCAGGACCGGACTAACCCAGGCGGAAAACATTCAGTACTTC.